The present entry profiles one T cell receptor (beta chain) with its context. Authors' analysis steps: Estimated nucleated cell counts came from reference gene primer amplification. Some clones are missing from TCRdb's copy, which holds only in-frame ones; the method was immunoSEQ multiplex PCR. The DNA was the basis for D and trimming; V, J and clone size are from that table. The sample shows roughly 110,000 clones, less than 85% of them seen only once. The data are from a study of blood T cell repertoires in COVID-19. Study background: Both acute and convalescent COVID-19 samples were obtained from the United States, Italy and Spain. Nucleic acid was either cDNA or gDNA, and it came from T cells, B-cell-depleted T cells, or PBMCs.

Germline V gene lookup returns CDR1 KGHSH and CDR2 LQKENI. This CDR3 region has 18 residues. Trimming pared 3 bases from V and 9 bases from J, leaving 24 bases between. The V and J genes are TRBV18 and TRBJ1-6; unclear D gene. The sequenced sample was peripheral blood. The clonotype was recovered from a woman aged 60-75 years with acute or convalescent COVID-19. CDR3 sequence reads: CASSPFGARAGEGSPLHF. The CDR3 DNA sequence: TGTGCCAGCTCACCCTTCGGTGCGAGGGCCGGTGAAGGTTCACCCCTCCACTTT.